This TCR beta chain was identified in a study of T cell responses to AZD1222 COVID-19 vaccine. Broader study findings: A reported finding is that nearly half of spike-specific TCRs target unmutated variant regions. Among those given AZD1222, only 6 or 7 were seropositive at baseline.

Trimming stripped 5 bases from V and 6 bases from J, with 16 bases between. The CDR3 has 14 residues. The V gene's germline CDR1 is MNHEY and CDR2 SMNVEV (reference sequence). Concerning this clone itself: No antigen is known for it.

The data were produced by immunoSEQ multiplex PCR, yet TCRdb's version contains in-frame clones alone and is incomplete. Of 90,000 to 120,000 clones listed, roughly 90% were seen once; the top ten hold 6.6%. The material sequenced was peripheral blood, taken on day 0 of AZD1222 vaccination. This clonotype was sampled from an adult in good health. The chain recombines TRBV27 with TRBJ1-1; D gene ambiguous. DNA for the CDR3: TGTGCCAGCAGTCCTGACGGGAGATGGGCTGAAGCTTTCTTT. Protein: CASSPDGRWAEAFF.